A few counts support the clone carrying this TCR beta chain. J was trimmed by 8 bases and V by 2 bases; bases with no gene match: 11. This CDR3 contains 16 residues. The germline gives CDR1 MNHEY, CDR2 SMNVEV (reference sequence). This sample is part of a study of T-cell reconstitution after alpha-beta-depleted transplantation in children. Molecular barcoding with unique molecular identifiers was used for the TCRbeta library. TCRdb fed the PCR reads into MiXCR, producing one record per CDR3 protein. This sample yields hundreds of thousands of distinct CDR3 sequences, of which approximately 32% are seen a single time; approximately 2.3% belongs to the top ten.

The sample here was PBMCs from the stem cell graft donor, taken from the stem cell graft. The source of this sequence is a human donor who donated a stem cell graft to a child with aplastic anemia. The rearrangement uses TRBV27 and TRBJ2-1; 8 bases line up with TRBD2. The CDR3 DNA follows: TGTGCCAGCAGTTTAGCCGCCGGGACTAGGGTTTATGAGCAGTTCTTC. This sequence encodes CASSLAAGTRVYEQFF.